The 9 T cell receptor beta chains below all came from one sample that was sequenced in a study of blood T cells in healthy people across ages. Alongside a J-beta primer mix, a sample-barcoded 5' primer served in a second PCR lasting roughly 7 to 12 cycles. TCRdb itself ran the 5' RACE reads through MiXCR, one entry per CDR3 protein. The sample includes around 970,000 distinct CDR3 sequences, around 54% seen only once; the top ten take about a fifth. Material for sequencing was blood. These receptors were taken from a woman aged 60-75 years in good health.

The chain links TRBV18 to TRBJ2-7; TRBD2 aligns across 8 bases. The J call may be faulty, since TRBJ2-5 better matches the DNA end. This CDR3 comprises 16 residues. Per the germline V gene, CDR1 is KGHSH and CDR2 is LQKENI. CDR3 sequence (DNA): TGTGCCAGCTCACCTGGACTAGCAGGAAGACGAGAGACCCAGTACTTC. Protein product: CASSPGLAGRRETQYF.

This chain connects TRBV6-2 or TRBV6-3 to TRBJ2-1; tentative D call: TRBD2 (6 bases). The CDR3 has 18 amino acids. Germline-derived CDR1 and CDR2 are MNHEY and SVGEGT. The V end was cut by 5 bases, the J end by 7 bases, with 27 bases between. The CDR3 DNA reads TGTGCCAGCAGTAAATTGGCGAAGGTGGGGGGAGGCAAAAATGAGCAGTTCTTC. It specifies CASSKLAKVGGGKNEQFF.

The sample holds a few counts of this clonotype. The rearrangement joins TRBV5-1 to TRBJ1-2, with TRBD1 matching 7 bases. This CDR3 spans 14 amino acids. The ends lost 3 bases at V and 6 bases at J; junction bases unmatched: 8. Per germline, CDR1 SGHRS and CDR2 YFSETQ. Here the CDR3 reads CASSSGTVLHGYTF. CDR3 nucleotide sequence: TGCGCCAGCAGCTCTGGGACAGTGTTACATGGCTACACCTTC.

J is TRBJ1-1 and V is TRBV20-1, with D hard to call. V was trimmed by 0 bases and J by 7 bases, leaving 15 bases between them. CDR3 length equals 14 residues. Germline-derived CDR1 and CDR2 are DFQATT and SNEGSKA (reference sequence). Here the CDR3 DNA reads TGCAGTGCTAGAGATAAAGGCCAGTACCTTGAAGCTTTCTTT. Its translation: CSARDKGQYLEAFF.

J is TRBJ2-3 and V is TRBV18; perhaps TRBD2 as D (5 bases). The CDR3 consists of 11 residues. Trimming left V 3 bases short and J 7 bases short, with 5 bases between. Germline V lookup: CDR1 KGHSH, CDR2 LQKENI. For the CDR3, the DNA is TGTGCCAGCTCACCCGGGAATACGCAGTATTTT. As protein: CASSPGNTQYF.

The chain uses TRBV20-1 and TRBJ1-5; D remains ambiguous. The CDR3 length is 13 residues. The V end was cut by 3 bases, the J end by 7 bases, with 13 bases between. The germline gives CDR1 DFQATT, CDR2 SNEGSKA (reference sequence). As DNA, the CDR3 is TGCAGTGCTAGGGTTGGACGAGGGCAGCCCCAGCATTTT. This sequence encodes CSARVGRGQPQHF.

This clonotype was observed a handful of times. This chain uses TRBV21-1 with TRBJ2-3; the D segment call TRBD2 is taken from the table without a DNA check. TRBV21-1 is a documented pseudogene. This CDR3 is built from 18 residues. The DNA of the CDR3 is TGTGCCAGCAGCACCCGACGACTAGCCAGTGTGCTCGCAGATACGCAGTATTTT. Translated: CASSTRRLASVLADTQYF.

This chain links TRBV12-3 or TRBV12-4 with TRBJ2-5; D unclear. The germline V and J ends were trimmed by 5 bases and 4 bases, with 14 bases remaining between them. This CDR3 spans 14 amino acids. The CDR3 loop reads CASSQASWGETQYF. DNA for the CDR3: TGTGCCAGCAGTCAGGCTTCTTGGGGAGAGACCCAGTACTTC.

The chain employs TRBV20-1 and TRBJ1-1; D unclear. Germline V lookup: CDR1 DFQATT, CDR2 SNEGSKA (reference sequence). This CDR3 is 14 amino acids long. Trimming removed 2 bases at V and 4 bases at J, with 14 bases between. CDR3 in amino acids: CSARPARSTTEAFF. In DNA, the CDR3 is TGCAGTGCTAGACCCGCTCGCAGTACCACTGAAGCTTTCTTT.